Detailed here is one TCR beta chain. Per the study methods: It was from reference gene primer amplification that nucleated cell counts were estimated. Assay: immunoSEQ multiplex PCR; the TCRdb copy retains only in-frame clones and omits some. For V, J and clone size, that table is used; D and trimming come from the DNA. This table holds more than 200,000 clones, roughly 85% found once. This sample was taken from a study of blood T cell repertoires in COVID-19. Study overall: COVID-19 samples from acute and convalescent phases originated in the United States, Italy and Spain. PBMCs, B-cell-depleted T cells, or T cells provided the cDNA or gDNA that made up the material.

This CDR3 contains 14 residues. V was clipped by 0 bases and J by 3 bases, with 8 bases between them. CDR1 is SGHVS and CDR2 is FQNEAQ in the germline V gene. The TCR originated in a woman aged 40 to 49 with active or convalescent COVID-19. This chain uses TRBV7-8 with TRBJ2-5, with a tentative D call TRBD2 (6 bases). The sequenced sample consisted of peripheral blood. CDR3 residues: CASSLATGEETQYF. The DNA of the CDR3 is TGTGCCAGCAGCTTAGCGACGGGGGAAGAGACCCAGTACTTC.